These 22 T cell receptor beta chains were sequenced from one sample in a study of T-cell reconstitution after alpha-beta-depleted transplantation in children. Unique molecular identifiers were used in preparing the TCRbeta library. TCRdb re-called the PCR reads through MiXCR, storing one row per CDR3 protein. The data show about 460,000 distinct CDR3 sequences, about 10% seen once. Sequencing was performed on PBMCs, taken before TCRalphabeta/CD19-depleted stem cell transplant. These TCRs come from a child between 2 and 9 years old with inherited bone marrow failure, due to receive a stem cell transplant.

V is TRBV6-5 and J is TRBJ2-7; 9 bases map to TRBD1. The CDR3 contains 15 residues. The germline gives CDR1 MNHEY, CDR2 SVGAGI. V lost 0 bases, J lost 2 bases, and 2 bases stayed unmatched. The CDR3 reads CASSYSTGGTYEQYF. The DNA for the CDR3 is TGTGCCAGCAGTTACTCGACAGGGGGAACCTACGAGCAGTACTTC.

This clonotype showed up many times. CDR3 DNA: TGCGCCAGCAGCTTGGCCTTGGGAACAGGGGACAATGAGCAGTTCTTC. It translates to CASSLALGTGDNEQFF. The chain combines TRBV5-1 with TRBJ2-1, with 7 positions matching TRBD1. V trimming: 0 bases; J trimming: 5 bases; junction bases outside the gene matches: 8. CDR1 is SGHRS and CDR2 is YFSETQ in the germline V gene. CDR3 size: 16 residues.

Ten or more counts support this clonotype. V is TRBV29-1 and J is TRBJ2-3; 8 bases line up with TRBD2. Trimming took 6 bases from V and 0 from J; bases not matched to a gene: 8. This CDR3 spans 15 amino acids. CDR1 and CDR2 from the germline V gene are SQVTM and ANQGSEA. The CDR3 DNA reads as TGCAGCGTCCGGGGGGGACCGCTTAGCACAGATACGCAGTATTTT. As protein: CSVRGGPLSTDTQYF.

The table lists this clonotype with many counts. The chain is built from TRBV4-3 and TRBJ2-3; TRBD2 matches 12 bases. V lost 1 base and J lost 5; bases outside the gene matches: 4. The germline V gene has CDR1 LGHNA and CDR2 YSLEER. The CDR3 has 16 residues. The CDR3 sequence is CASSQVLAGGVDTQYF. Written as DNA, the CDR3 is TGCGCCAGCAGCCAAGTGCTAGCGGGGGGGGTAGATACGCAGTATTTT.

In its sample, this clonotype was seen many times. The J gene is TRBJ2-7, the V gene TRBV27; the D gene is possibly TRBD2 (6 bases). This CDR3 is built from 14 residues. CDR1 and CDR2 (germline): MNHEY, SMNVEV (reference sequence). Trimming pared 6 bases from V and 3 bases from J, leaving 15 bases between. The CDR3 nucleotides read TGTGCCAGCAGCACCACACGGGGGTTCTACGAGCAGTACTTC. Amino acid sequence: CASSTTRGFYEQYF.

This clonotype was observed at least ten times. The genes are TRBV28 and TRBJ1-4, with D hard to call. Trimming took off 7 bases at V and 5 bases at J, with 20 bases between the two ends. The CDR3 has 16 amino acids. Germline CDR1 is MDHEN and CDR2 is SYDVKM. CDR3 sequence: CASISDRTGGNEKLFF. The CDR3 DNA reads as TGTGCCAGCATTTCCGATCGTACGGGCGGAAATGAAAAACTGTTTTTT. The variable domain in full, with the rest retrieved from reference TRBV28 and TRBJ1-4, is DVKVTQSSRYLVKRTGEKVFLECVQDMDHENMFWYRQDPGLGLRLIYFSYDVKMKEKGDIPEGYSVSREKKERFSLILESASTNQTSMYLCASISDRTGGNEKLFFGSGTQLSVL.

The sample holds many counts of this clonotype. CDR3 region: CASSTPKRKSLQYF. CDR3 DNA: TGTGCCAGCAGCACTCCGAAAAGGAAGAGTCTGCAGTACTTC. The V gene is TRBV27, the J gene TRBJ2-7, with D hard to call. CDR3 size: 14 residues. Germline V gene lookup returns CDR1 MNHEY and CDR2 SMNVEV (reference sequence). The V end lost 6 bases, the J end lost 9 bases, and 21 bases lay between the germline ends.

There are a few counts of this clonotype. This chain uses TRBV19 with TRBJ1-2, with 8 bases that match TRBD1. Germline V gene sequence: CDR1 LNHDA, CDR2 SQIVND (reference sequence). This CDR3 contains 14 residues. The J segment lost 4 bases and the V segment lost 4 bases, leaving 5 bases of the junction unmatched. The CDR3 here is CASSTGTGGYGYTF. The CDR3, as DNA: TGTGCCAGTAGTACGGGGACAGGAGGCTATGGCTACACCTTC.

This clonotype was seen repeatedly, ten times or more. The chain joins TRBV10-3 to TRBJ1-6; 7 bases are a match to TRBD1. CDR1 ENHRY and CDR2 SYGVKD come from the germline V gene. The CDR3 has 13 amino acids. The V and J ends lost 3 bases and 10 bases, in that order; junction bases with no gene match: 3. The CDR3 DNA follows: TGTGCCATCAGTGACAGGGGGAGGTCACCCCTCCACTTT. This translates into CAISDRGRSPLHF.

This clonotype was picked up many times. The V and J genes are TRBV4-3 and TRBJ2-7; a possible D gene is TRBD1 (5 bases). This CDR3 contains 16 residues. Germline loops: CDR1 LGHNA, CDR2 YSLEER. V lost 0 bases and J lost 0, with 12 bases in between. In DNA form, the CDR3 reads TGCGCCAGCAGCCAAGATGGGGCAGCGAGCTCCTACGAGCAGTACTTC. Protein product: CASSQDGAASSYEQYF.

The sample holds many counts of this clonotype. This CDR3 is CASNQGPVYEQYF. The DNA for the CDR3 is TGTGCCTCGAATCAGGGACCCGTCTACGAGCAGTACTTC. The chain links TRBV7-9 to TRBJ2-7, with D perhaps being TRBD1 or TRBD2 (5 bases each). The germline V gene encodes CDR1 SEHNR and CDR2 FQNEAQ (reference sequence). Trimming shortened V by 11 bases and J by 3 bases, and 17 bases separated the two germline ends. The CDR3 runs to 13 residues.

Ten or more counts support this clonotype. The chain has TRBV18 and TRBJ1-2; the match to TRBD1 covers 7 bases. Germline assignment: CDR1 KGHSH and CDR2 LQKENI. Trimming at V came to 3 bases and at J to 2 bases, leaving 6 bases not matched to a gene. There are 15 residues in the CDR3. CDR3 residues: CASSPDRVGNYGYTF. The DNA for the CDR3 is TGTGCCAGCTCACCCGACAGGGTTGGAAACTATGGCTACACCTTC.

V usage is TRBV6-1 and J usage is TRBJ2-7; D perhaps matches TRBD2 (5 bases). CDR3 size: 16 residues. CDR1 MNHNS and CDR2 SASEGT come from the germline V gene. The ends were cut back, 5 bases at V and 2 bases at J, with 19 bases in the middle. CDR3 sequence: CASSPPSQVNPYEQYF. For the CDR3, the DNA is TGTGCCAGCAGTCCGCCTAGCCAGGTAAACCCCTACGAGCAGTACTTC.

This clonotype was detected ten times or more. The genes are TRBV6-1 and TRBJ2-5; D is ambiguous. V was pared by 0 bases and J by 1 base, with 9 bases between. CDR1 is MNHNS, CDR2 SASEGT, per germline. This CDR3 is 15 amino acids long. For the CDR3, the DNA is TGTGCCAGCAGTGAAGCGACGGGTTCCCAAGAGACCCAGTACTTC. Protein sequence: CASSEATGSQETQYF.

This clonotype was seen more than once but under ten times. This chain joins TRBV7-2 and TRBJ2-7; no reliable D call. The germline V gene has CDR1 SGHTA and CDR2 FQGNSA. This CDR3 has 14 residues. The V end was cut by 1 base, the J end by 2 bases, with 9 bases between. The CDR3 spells CASSLGQLTYEQYF. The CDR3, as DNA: TGTGCCAGCAGCTTAGGCCAACTTACCTACGAGCAGTACTTC.

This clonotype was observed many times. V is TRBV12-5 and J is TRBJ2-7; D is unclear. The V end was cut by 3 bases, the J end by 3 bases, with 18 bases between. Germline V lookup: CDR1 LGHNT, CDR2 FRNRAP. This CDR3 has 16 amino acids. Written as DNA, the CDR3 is TGTGCTAGTGGTTTCCCACGAAAAGGTCCTTACTACGAGCAGTACTTC. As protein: CASGFPRKGPYYEQYF.

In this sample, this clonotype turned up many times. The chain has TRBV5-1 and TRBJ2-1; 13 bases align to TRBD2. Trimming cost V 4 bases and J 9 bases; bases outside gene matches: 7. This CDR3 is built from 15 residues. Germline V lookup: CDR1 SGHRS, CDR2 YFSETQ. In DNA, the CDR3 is TGCGCCAGCAGCCGCGGACTAGCGGGAGAAGCTGAGCAGTTCTTC. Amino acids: CASSRGLAGEAEQFF.

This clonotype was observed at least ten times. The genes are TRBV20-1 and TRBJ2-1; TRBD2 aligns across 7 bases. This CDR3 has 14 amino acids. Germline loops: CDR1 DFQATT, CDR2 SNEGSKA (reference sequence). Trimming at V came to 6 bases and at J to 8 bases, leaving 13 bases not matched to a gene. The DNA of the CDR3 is TGCAGTGCCACACACGGGGGGTTTCGGGATGAGCAGTTCTTC. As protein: CSATHGGFRDEQFF.

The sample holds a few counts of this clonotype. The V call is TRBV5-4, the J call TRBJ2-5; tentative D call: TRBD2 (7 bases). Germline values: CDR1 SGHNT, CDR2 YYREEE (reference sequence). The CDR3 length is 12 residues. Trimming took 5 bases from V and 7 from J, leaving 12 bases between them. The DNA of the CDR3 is TGTGCCAGCAGGGGGGGGGCCGGGACCCAGTACTTC. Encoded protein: CASRGGAGTQYF.

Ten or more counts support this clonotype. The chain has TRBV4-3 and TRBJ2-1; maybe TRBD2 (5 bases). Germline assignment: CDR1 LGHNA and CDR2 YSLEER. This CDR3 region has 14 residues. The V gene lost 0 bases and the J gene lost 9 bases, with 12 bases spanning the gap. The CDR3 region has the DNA TGCGCCAGCAGCCAAGAACCCCTAGCCGGTGAGCAGTTCTTC. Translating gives CASSQEPLAGEQFF.

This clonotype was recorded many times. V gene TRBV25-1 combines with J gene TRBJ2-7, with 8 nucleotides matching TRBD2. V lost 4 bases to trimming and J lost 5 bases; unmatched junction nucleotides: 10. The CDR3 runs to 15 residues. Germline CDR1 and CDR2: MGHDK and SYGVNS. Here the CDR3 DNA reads TGTGCCAGCAGTGCCTGGGCGGGAGGAGGAAACGAGCAGTACTTC. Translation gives CASSAWAGGGNEQYF.

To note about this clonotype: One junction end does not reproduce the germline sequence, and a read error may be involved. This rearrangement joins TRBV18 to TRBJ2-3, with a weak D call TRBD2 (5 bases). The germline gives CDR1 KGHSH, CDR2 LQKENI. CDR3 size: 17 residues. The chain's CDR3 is CATSGGLAPTNTDTQYF. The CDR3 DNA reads TGTGCCACCTCAGGTGGACTTGCCCCGACCAACACAGATACGCAGTATTTT.